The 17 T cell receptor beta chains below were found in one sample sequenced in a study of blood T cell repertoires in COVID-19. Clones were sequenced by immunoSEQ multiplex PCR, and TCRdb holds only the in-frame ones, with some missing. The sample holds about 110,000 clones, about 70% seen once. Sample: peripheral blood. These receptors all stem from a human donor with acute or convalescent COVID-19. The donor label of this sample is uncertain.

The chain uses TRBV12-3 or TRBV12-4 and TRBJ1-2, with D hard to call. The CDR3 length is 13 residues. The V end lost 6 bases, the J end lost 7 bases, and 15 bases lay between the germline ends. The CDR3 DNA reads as TGTGCCAGCAGCCAGACCCGACTGGGTGGCTACACCTTC. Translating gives CASSQTRLGGYTF.

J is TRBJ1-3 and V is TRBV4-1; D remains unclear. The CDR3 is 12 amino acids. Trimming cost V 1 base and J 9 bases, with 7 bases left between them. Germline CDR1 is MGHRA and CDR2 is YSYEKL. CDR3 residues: CASSQVGGTIYF. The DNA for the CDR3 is TGCGCCAGCAGCCAAGTAGGCGGCACCATATATTTT.

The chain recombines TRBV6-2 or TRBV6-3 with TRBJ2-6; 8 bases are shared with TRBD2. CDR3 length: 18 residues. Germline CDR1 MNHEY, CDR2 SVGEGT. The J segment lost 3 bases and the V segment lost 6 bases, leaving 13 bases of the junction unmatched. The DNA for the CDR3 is TGTGCCAGCAGCGAGGTCCAGCGGGGGATGATTGGGGCCAACGTCCTGACTTTC. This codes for CASSEVQRGMIGANVLTF.

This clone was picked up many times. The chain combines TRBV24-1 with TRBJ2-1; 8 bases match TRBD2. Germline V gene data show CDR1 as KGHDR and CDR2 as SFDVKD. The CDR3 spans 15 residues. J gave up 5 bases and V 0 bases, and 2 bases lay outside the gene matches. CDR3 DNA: TGTGCCACCAGTGATTTGCCAGCGGGGGACAATGAGCAGTTCTTC. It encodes CATSDLPAGDNEQFF.

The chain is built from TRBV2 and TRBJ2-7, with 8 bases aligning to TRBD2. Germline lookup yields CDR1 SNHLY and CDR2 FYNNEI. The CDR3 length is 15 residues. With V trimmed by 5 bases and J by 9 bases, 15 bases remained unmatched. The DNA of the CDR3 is TGTGCCAGCAGTCTTAGCGGGACTCAGCTTCTGGGGCAGTACGTC. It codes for CASSLSGTQLLGQYV.

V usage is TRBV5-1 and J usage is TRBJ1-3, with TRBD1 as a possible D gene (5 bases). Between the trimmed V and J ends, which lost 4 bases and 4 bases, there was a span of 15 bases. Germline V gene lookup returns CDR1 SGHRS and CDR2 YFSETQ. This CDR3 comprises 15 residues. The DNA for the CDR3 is TGCGCCAGCAGCCGGGAGGGGACGCCCGGAAACACCATATATTTT. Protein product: CASSREGTPGNTIYF.

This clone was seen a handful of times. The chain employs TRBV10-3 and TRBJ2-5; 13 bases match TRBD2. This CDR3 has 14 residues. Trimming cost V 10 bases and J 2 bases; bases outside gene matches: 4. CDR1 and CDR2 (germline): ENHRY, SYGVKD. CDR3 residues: CATRTSGGQETQYF. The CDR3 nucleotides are TGTGCCACCCGGACTAGCGGGGGTCAAGAGACCCAGTACTTC.

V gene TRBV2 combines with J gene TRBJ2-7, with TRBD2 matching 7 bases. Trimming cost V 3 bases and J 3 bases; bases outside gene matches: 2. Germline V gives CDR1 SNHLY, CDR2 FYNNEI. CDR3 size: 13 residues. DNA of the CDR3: TGTGCCAGCAGTGACCAGCGGGGCTACGAGCAGTACGTC. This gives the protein CASSDQRGYEQYV.

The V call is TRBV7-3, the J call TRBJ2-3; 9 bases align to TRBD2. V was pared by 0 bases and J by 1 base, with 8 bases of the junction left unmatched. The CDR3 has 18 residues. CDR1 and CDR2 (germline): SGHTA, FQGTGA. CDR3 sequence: CASSLTLGGGAGTDTQYF. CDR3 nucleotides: TGTGCCAGCAGCTTAACTCTGGGCGGGGGGGCTGGCACAGATACGCAGTATTTT.

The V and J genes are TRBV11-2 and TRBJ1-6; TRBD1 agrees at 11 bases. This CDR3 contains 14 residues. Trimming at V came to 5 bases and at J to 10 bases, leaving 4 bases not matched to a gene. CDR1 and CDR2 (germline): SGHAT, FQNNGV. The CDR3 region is CASSQDRGQSPLHF. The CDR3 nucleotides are TGTGCCAGCAGCCAGGACAGGGGGCAGTCACCCCTCCACTTT.

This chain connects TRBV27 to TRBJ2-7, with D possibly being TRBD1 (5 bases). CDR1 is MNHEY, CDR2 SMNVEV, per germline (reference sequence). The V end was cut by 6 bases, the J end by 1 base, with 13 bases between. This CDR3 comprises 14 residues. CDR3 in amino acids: CASSRAGKSYEQYF. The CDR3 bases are TGTGCCAGCAGCCGCGCAGGGAAGTCCTACGAGCAGTACTTC.

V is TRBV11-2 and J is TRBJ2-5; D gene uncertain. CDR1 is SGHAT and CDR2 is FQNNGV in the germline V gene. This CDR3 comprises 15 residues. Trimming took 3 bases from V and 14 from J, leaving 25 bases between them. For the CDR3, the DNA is TGTGCCAGCAGCTTTTCTCGAGGCCCGACCAGTCCCCTTTACTTC. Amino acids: CASSFSRGPTSPLYF.

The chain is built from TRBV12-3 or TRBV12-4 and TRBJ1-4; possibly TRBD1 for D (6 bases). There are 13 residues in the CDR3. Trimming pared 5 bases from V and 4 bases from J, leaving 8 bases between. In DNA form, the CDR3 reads TGTGCCAGCAGTCAGGGGTTTAATGAAAAACTGTTTTTT. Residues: CASSQGFNEKLFF.

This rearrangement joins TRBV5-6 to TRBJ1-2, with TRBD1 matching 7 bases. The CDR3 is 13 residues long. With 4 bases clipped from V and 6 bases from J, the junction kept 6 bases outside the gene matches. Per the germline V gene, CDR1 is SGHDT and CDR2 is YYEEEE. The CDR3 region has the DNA TGTGCCAGCAGCCTGGGACAGTGGAATGGCTACACCTTC. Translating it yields CASSLGQWNGYTF.

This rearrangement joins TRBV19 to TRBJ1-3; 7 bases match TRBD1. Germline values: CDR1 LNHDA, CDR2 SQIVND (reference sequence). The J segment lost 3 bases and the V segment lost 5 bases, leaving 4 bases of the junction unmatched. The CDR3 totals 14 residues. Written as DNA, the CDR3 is TGTGCCAGTAGTCCCCGGGACAGTGGAAACACCATATATTTT. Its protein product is CASSPRDSGNTIYF.

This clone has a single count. CDR3 sequence (DNA): TGTGCCAGCAGTTTACCGGGACAGGGGGGGGCGGATTCACCCCTCCACTTT. It codes for CASSLPGQGGADSPLHF. The genes are TRBV28 and TRBJ1-6; 11 bases align to TRBD1. The CDR3 sequence is 17 residues long. Germline values: CDR1 MDHEN, CDR2 SYDVKM. With 2 bases clipped from V and 8 bases from J, the junction kept 8 bases outside the gene matches.

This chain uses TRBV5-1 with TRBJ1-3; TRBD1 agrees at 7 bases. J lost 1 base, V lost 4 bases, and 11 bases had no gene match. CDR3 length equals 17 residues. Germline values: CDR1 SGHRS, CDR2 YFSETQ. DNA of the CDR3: TGCGCCAGCAGCACCCGGACAGGTCTAGGGTCTGGAAACACCATATATTTT. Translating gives CASSTRTGLGSGNTIYF.